The 5 T cell receptor beta chains presented below share a single source sample, sequenced in a study of regulatory T cells in long-lasting Graves disease. Investigators prepared the TCR beta libraries by applying iRepertoire HTBI primers and Arm-PCR of CDR3 regions. TCRdb re-analysed the multiplex PCR reads in MiXCR, keeping a single row per CDR3 protein. The sample consists of about 450,000 distinct CDR3 sequences, about 14% of them appearing once. The time point here: newly diagnosed GD, antithyroid drugs for less than 3 months. Preparation of the TCR library used RNA extracted from PBMCs. These same records also appear under a second study, on T cells in Graves' hyperthyroidism and ophthalmopathy.

This specimen was peripheral blood mononuclear cells (PBMCs), taken at new diagnosis, from a patient treated with antithyroid drugs. The receptors derive from a woman aged 45-59 years with Graves disease.

As for this clonotype: This could be a read error, since a much larger clone is one nucleotide away. This chain uses TRBV6-2 or TRBV6-3 with TRBJ2-3; D not certain. The CDR3 spans 14 residues. The ends were cut back, 2 bases at V and 2 bases at J, with 8 bases in the middle. The V gene's germline CDR1 is MNHEY and CDR2 SVGEGT. CDR3 residues: CASSYRTPTDTQYF. In DNA form, the CDR3 reads TGTGCCAGCAGTTACCGGACCCCCACAGATACGCAGTATTTT.

This clonotype was counted at least ten times. The chain couples TRBV29-1 to TRBJ2-5; D is uncertain. The germline CDR1 and CDR2 sequences are SQVTM and ANQGSEA. There are 13 residues in the CDR3. V was trimmed by 0 bases and J by 4 bases, leaving 9 bases between them. CDR3 in amino acids: CSVEERFGETQYF. In DNA form, the CDR3 reads TGCAGCGTTGAAGAACGATTCGGAGAGACCCAGTACTTC.

J is TRBJ2-1 and V is TRBV3-1, with 13 bases fitting TRBD2. V gave up 0 bases and J gave up 10 bases; unmatched junction bases: 9. This CDR3 has 17 amino acids. In germline, CDR1 is LGHDT, CDR2 YNNKEL (reference sequence). The CDR3 DNA sequence: TGTGCCAGCAGCCAAGAGGGACTAGCGGGAACGGTTAAAGAGCAGTTCTTC. Its protein product is CASSQEGLAGTVKEQFF.

This clonotype was observed at least ten times. This chain links TRBV28 with TRBJ2-1, with 9 bases identical to TRBD2. The CDR3 is 14 residues long. V was pared by 4 bases and J by 10 bases, with 8 bases of the junction left unmatched. Per the germline V gene, CDR1 is MDHEN and CDR2 is SYDVKM. CDR3 sequence (DNA): TGTGCCAGCAGTTCTAGCGGGGCTGGGGGGGAGCAGTTCTTC. Its translation: CASSSSGAGGEQFF.

The CDR3 bases are TGTGCCACCAGCAGACCCAGACAGGAGTATAGCAATCAGCCCCAGCATTTT. It encodes CATSRPRQEYSNQPQHF. The rearrangement links TRBV15 to TRBJ1-5, with a possible D match to TRBD1 (6 bases). Trimming pared 2 bases from V and 0 bases from J, leaving 14 bases between. The germline V gene has CDR1 LNHNV and CDR2 YYDKDF (reference sequence). This CDR3 is 17 amino acids long.